These 20 T cell receptor beta chains were all obtained from the same sample, sequenced in a study of beta chain features in type 1 diabetes. Reverse transcribing all isolated RNA meant expressed TCRB transcripts were sequenced. Clones were sequenced by immunoSEQ multiplex PCR, and TCRdb holds only the in-frame ones, with some missing. The data hold 120,000 to 150,000 clones, with around a tenth observed a single time. What was sequenced was central memory CD4+ T cells from blood. These TCRs come from a woman aged 40 to 50 in good health.

This sequence joins TRBV27 and TRBJ1-5; 12 nucleotides agree with TRBD1. The CDR3 contains 15 residues. The germline V gene encodes CDR1 MNHEY and CDR2 SMNVEV (reference sequence). Trimming removed 4 bases from V and 7 bases from J; junction bases left unmatched: 5. DNA of the CDR3: TGTGCCAGCAGTTCGGGACAGGGGGCGCGGCAGCCCCAGCATTTT. Protein: CASSSGQGARQPQHF.

The V call is TRBV10-1, the J call TRBJ2-5; the D gene is possibly TRBD2 (6 bases). This CDR3 has 13 residues. V was trimmed by 4 bases and J by 5 bases, leaving 11 bases between them. In germline, CDR1 is WNHNN, CDR2 SYGVQD (reference sequence). The CDR3 reads CASSVGGSETQYF. The CDR3 DNA reads as TGCGCCAGCAGTGTTGGAGGGTCGGAGACCCAGTACTTC.

This clone turned up a few times. The chain joins TRBV19 to TRBJ1-6, with D hard to call. Germline CDR1 reads LNHDA; CDR2 reads SQIVND (reference sequence). V was clipped by 7 bases and J by 0 bases, with 13 bases between them. CDR3 length: 16 amino acids. In DNA, the CDR3 is TGTGCCAGTAATGACTCACCGAGCTCCTATAATTCACCCCTCCACTTT. Protein sequence: CASNDSPSSYNSPLHF.

J is TRBJ2-3 and V is TRBV7-9, with TRBD1 as a possible D gene (6 bases). The germline gives CDR1 SEHNR, CDR2 FQNEAQ (reference sequence). The CDR3 sequence is 14 residues long. V lost 4 bases and J 3 bases, leaving 11 bases between the germline ends. The CDR3 spells CASSSNRVTDTQYF. The CDR3 DNA is TGTGCCAGCAGCTCGAACAGGGTTACAGATACGCAGTATTTT.

This rearrangement joins TRBV5-1 to TRBJ2-1; tentative D call: TRBD2 (6 bases). The germline V gene has CDR1 SGHRS and CDR2 YFSETQ. The CDR3 loop spans 15 amino acids. V was cut by 0 bases and J by 4 bases, with 11 bases left in between. CDR3: CASSLELAQYNEQFF. CDR3 coding DNA: TGCGCCAGCAGCTTGGAGCTAGCGCAATACAATGAGCAGTTCTTC.

This clone was counted only a few times. V is TRBV7-2 and J is TRBJ1-3; no firm D call. Germline loops: CDR1 SGHTA, CDR2 FQGNSA. V was cut by 5 bases and J by 7 bases, with 24 bases left in between. The CDR3 is made up of 17 amino acids. The DNA for the CDR3 is TGTGCCAGCAGCACCCCCGGTGGTTCTGGGAGGACTAACACCATATATTTT. Protein product: CASSTPGGSGRTNTIYF.

The chain carries TRBV7-9 and TRBJ1-1; possible D gene TRBD1, 6 bases. CDR1 is SEHNR, CDR2 FQNEAQ, per germline (reference sequence). V shed 8 bases and J shed 2 bases, with 12 bases lying between them. CDR3 size: 13 residues. CDR3 loop: CASARGTNTEAFF. CDR3 nucleotides: TGTGCCAGCGCCAGGGGAACCAACACTGAAGCTTTCTTT.

This clone was seen at least ten times. V is TRBV29-1 and J is TRBJ2-1, with 8 bases fitting TRBD1. Germline lookup yields CDR1 SQVTM and CDR2 ANQGSEA. The V segment lost 4 bases and the J segment 6 bases; nucleotides outside the gene matches: 5. The CDR3 covers 13 residues. In DNA, the CDR3 is TGCAGCGTTGGGACAGGGCGGGGCAATGAGCAGTTCTTC. As protein: CSVGTGRGNEQFF.

DNA for the CDR3: TGTGCCAGCAGGGGATTGGGGGGGCAGAATGAGCAGTTCTTC. It specifies CASRGLGGQNEQFF. The V call is TRBV6-5, the J call TRBJ2-1, with D perhaps TRBD2 (7 bases). This CDR3 is 14 amino acids long. The V end was cut by 6 bases, the J end by 7 bases, with 16 bases between. Looked up from germline, CDR1 is MNHEY and CDR2 is SVGAGI.

This sequence joins TRBV29-1 and TRBJ2-5; TRBD1 matches 9 bases. Germline CDR1 reads SQVTM; CDR2 reads ANQGSEA. The CDR3 length is 16 residues. The V segment lost 6 bases and the J segment 4 bases; nucleotides outside the gene matches: 15. This chain's CDR3 is CSVVLLGQGLGETQYF. Written as DNA, the CDR3 is TGCAGCGTCGTCCTCCTAGGACAGGGGCTTGGAGAGACCCAGTACTTC.

In its sample, this clone was seen a few times. The V call is TRBV6-1, the J call TRBJ2-7; TRBD2 agrees at 9 bases. Losses at the gene ends were 1 base for V and 3 bases for J; bases not matched to a gene: 13. Germline CDR1 and CDR2: MNHNS and SASEGT. The CDR3 extends over 18 amino acids. The CDR3 loop reads CASSEGPSSGGTFYEQYF. The CDR3 region has the DNA TGTGCCAGCAGTGAAGGCCCTAGTAGCGGGGGAACCTTCTACGAGCAGTACTTC.

The V and J genes are TRBV5-1 and TRBJ2-2; D not certain. V was cut by 1 base and J by 6 bases, with 10 bases left in between. Germline-derived CDR1 and CDR2 are SGHRS and YFSETQ. The CDR3 extends over 14 amino acids. In DNA, the CDR3 is TGCGCCAGCAGCTTGAACCCCCTAGCCGGGGAGCTGTTTTTT. The encoded protein is CASSLNPLAGELFF.

This rearrangement joins TRBV19 to TRBJ1-5; D may be TRBD1 (5 bases). Per the germline V gene, CDR1 is LNHDA and CDR2 is SQIVND (reference sequence). CDR3 length: 13 amino acids. V dropped 5 bases and J dropped 5 bases, with 10 bases sitting between them. The CDR3: CASSVQGDQPQHF. DNA for the CDR3: TGTGCCAGTAGTGTCCAGGGCGATCAGCCCCAGCATTTT.

CDR3: CASSLLQGNGKDEQFF. CDR3 DNA: TGTGCCAGCAGTTTATTACAGGGGAATGGAAAGGATGAGCAGTTCTTC. This chain connects TRBV28 to TRBJ2-1; 7 nucleotides align to TRBD1. Per germline, CDR1 MDHEN and CDR2 SYDVKM. With V trimmed by 1 base and J by 8 bases, 11 bases remained unmatched. The CDR3 consists of 16 residues.

The CDR3 protein is CASSLGQDYNEQFF. For the CDR3, the DNA is TGCGCCAGCAGCTTGGGACAGGACTACAATGAGCAGTTCTTC. The chain recombines TRBV5-1 with TRBJ2-1; possible D gene TRBD1, 6 bases. There are 14 residues in the CDR3. From germline, CDR1 is SGHRS and CDR2 YFSETQ. With 0 bases removed from V and 3 bases from J, the gap between germline ends came to 7 bases.

The CDR3 sequence is CASSSRAGGLADTQYF. CDR3 DNA: TGTGCCAGCAGCTCTCGAGCGGGGGGGCTAGCAGATACGCAGTATTTT. This chain links TRBV5-4 with TRBJ2-3; 10 bases agree with TRBD2. V lost 3 bases to trimming and J lost 4 bases; unmatched junction nucleotides: 8. The CDR3 spans 16 residues. Germline loops: CDR1 SGHNT, CDR2 YYREEE (reference sequence).

In this sample, this clone turned up a few times. The gene calls are TRBV6-1 and TRBJ1-1; 7 positions agree with TRBD1. In germline, CDR1 is MNHNS, CDR2 SASEGT. The CDR3 runs 14 residues. V trimming: 3 bases; J trimming: 4 bases; junction bases outside the gene matches: 5. CDR3 sequence reads: CASSDHRGGTEAFF. CDR3 coding DNA: TGTGCCAGCAGTGATCACAGGGGAGGCACTGAAGCTTTCTTT.

A few counts support this clone. The chain joins TRBV11-3 to TRBJ2-1, with D uncertain. Trimming shortened V by 1 base and J by 3 bases, and 10 bases separated the two germline ends. This CDR3 spans 15 amino acids. Looked up from germline, CDR1 is SGHNT and CDR2 is YENEEA. The CDR3 DNA follows: TGTGCCAGCAGCTTAGGCACATCATTCTACAATGAGCAGTTCTTC. Protein: CASSLGTSFYNEQFF.

This clone came up a few times. CDR3 sequence (DNA): TGCGCCAGTATGACAGGGGGGCGGTACGAGCAGTACTTC. As protein: CASMTGGRYEQYF. The V and J genes are TRBV10-2 and TRBJ2-7, with 9 bases fitting TRBD1. CDR3 size: 13 residues. Looked up from germline, CDR1 is WSHSY and CDR2 is SAAADI. J gave up 4 bases and V 9 bases, and 7 bases lay outside the gene matches.

This clone occurred many times. V usage is TRBV5-1 and J usage is TRBJ2-1; 8 positions match TRBD1. The germline V gene encodes CDR1 SGHRS and CDR2 YFSETQ. This CDR3 contains 15 residues. The V segment lost 3 bases and the J segment 7 bases; nucleotides outside the gene matches: 9. The chain's CDR3 is CASSWTGIYGNEQFF. The CDR3 nucleotides are TGCGCCAGCAGCTGGACAGGGATATATGGGAATGAGCAGTTCTTC. Together with reference TRBV5-1 and TRBJ2-1, the CDR3 gives the full variable domain: KAGVTQTPRYLIKTRGQQVTLSCSPISGHRSVSWYQQTPGQGLQFLFEYFSETQRNKGNFPGRFSGRQFSNSRSEMNVSTLELGDSALYLCASSWTGIYGNEQFFGPGTRLTVL.